This T cell receptor (beta chain) came from a study of OX40 agonist ivuxolimab in advanced cancers. Overall study context: The study gave patients intravenous ivuxolimab at 0.01 to 10 mg/kg every 2 weeks. Prior anti-PD-1, anti-PD-L1 or anti-CTLA-4 therapy did not bar entry, and approximately 43% had some. Overall study results and limits: Among patients with partial responses at 0.1-3.0 mg/kg, clonal expansion was among the lowest.

This clone was seen a handful of times. The antigen remains undetermined. The V end lost 4 bases, the J end lost 1 base, and 3 bases lay between the germline ends. The CDR3 runs 12 residues. The germline gives CDR1 SEHNR, CDR2 FQNEAQ (reference sequence). Method: immunoSEQ multiplex PCR; TCRdb's copy keeps in-frame clones and lacks some. The table has tens of thousands of clones, around 90% seen once. The receptor comes from an adult with an advanced solid tumor such as melanoma, head and neck, liver or kidney cancer. The specimen comprised CD4+ or CD8+ T cells sorted from blood, sampled in a trial of the OX40 agonist ivuxolimab. This chain uses TRBV7-9 with TRBJ2-3; D unclear. Written as DNA, the CDR3 is TGTGCCAGCAGCTGGCGCACAGATACGCAGTATTTT. Protein: CASSWRTDTQYF.